The entry below describes one T cell receptor beta chain. Clones were read by immunoSEQ multiplex PCR, and TCRdb kept only the in-frame ones, dropping some. Of about 130,000 clones listed, roughly 95% were seen once; the top ten hold over 0.35%. V shed 6 bases and J 8 bases; nucleotides not matched to a gene: 10. The CDR3 covers 14 residues. CDR1 is LNHDA, CDR2 SQIVND, per germline (reference sequence). This entry is derived from a study of T cell changes during pregnancy in multiple sclerosis. The material was peripheral blood, obtained after pregnancy. V usage is TRBV19 and J usage is TRBJ1-2; 9 bases agree with TRBD1. This clonotype was obtained from a female donor with multiple sclerosis, enrolled in a pregnancy study. DNA of the CDR3: TGTGCCAGTAGCCACGGGACAGGGCGGAAGGGCTACACCTTC. Translation gives CASSHGTGRKGYTF.